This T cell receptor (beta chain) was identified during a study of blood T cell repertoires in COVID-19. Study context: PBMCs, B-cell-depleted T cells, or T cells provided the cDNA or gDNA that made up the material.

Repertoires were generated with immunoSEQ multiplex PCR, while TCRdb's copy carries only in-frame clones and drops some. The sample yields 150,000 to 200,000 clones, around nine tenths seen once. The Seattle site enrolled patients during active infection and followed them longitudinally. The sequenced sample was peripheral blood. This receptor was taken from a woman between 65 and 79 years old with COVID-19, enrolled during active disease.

This CDR3 is CASRTDRGLRQPQHF. The CDR3 region has the DNA TGTGCCAGCAGGACCGACAGGGGGCTAAGGCAGCCCCAGCATTTT. This sequence joins TRBV28 and TRBJ1-5; 10 bases are a match to TRBD1. CDR1 is MDHEN, CDR2 SYDVKM, per germline. The CDR3 sequence is 15 residues long. V trimming: 6 bases; J trimming: 7 bases; junction bases outside the gene matches: 9.